The clone carrying this TCR delta chain was recorded a few times. TCRdb re-called clones from the RT-PCR reads via CATT. The table lists about 2,100 delta-chain clones, 32% of them singletons. The CDR3 totals 15 residues. Between the trimmed V and J ends, which lost 0 bases and 2 bases, there was a span of 12 bases. Looked up from germline, CDR1 is GEAIGNYY and CDR2 is EKD. The data are from a study of gamma-delta T cells after stem cell transplantation. The chain uses TRDV2 and TRDJ1; D is ambiguous. The sample consisted of gamma-delta T cells. The source of this sequence is a human donor. It is not recorded whose cells these are; they may come from a transplant donor. The CDR3 loop is CACDTVDLKTDKLIF. The DNA of the CDR3 is TGTGCCTGTGACACCGTAGATCTGAAAACCGATAAACTCATCTTT.